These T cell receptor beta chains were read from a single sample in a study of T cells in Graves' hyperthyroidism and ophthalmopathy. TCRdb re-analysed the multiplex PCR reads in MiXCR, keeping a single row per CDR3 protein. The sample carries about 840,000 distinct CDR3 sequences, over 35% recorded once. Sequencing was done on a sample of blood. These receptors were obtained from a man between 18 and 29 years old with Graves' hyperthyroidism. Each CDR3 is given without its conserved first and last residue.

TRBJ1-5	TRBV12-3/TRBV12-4	ASSLGARNQPQH
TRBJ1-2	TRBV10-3	ASGQGVAWGYT
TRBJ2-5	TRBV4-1	ASSLLEGWVQETQY
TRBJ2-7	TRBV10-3	ATLGTGGYEQY
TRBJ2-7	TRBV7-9	ASSWTGAGNEQY
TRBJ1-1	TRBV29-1	SDQGAETEAF
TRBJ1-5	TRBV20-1	SARGQTQPQH
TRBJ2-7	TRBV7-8	ASSPHSRLGPAYEQY
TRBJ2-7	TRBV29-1	SVARAYEQY
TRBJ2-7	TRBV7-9	ASSSADSPYEQY